This is a list of T cell receptor beta chains from one sample in a study of Graves' ophthalmopathy and Graves' hyperthyroidism. TCRdb called the multiplex PCR reads again in MiXCR, with one record for every CDR3 protein. Of around 660,000 distinct CDR3 sequences listed, about two fifths are singletons. The source material was peripheral blood. These receptors all stem from an adult man with Graves' ophthalmopathy. Each CDR3 is given with its conserved first and last residue. A D gene is named only where the DNA matches it firmly. Clone size is stated in some rows and not others, as once, few, many or a class when expanded.

>TRBJ2-7|TRBV7-9|TRBD2|many|14
CASSRGGSVYEQYF
TGTGCCAGCAGCAGGGGCGGGAGCGTGTACGAGCAGTACTTC
>TRBJ2-7|TRBV20-1|TRBD2|.|15
CSATLAGLPPYEQYF
TGCAGTGCTACCCTAGCGGGGCTCCCCCCCTACGAGCAGTACTTC
>TRBJ1-1|TRBV5-1|TRBD1|many|16
CASSLASGTGGEGAFF
TGCGCCAGCAGCTTGGCGTCCGGGACAGGGGGCGAGGGAGCTTTCTTT
>TRBJ1-2|TRBV4-3|.|many|15
CASSRRDSPNYGYTF
TGCGCCAGCAGCCGGCGGGACTCACCTAACTATGGCTACACCTTC
>TRBJ1-1|TRBV10-3|.|.|15
CASSTLGPGRDEAFF
TGTGCCAGCAGTACCTTAGGTCCGGGACGGGATGAAGCTTTCTTT
>TRBJ2-7|TRBV7-9|TRBD2|few|14
CATHPRLAAYEQYF
TGTGCCACTCACCCCCGGCTAGCGGCCTACGAGCAGTACTTC
>TRBJ2-2|TRBV4-1|.|many|13
CASSQPGDGELFF
TGCGCCAGCAGCCAACCAGGGGACGGGGAGCTGTTTTTT
>TRBJ2-7|TRBV7-8|TRBD2|.|16
CASSLGRTSGTGEQYF
TGTGCCAGCAGCTTAGGAAGGACTAGCGGGACCGGGGAGCAGTACTTC
>TRBJ1-1|TRBV29-1|TRBD1|.|13
CSADGTGSTEAFF
TGCAGCGCCGACGGGACAGGGAGCACTGAAGCTTTCTTT
>TRBJ1-5|TRBV20-1|TRBD1|.|15
CSPDFGTGVHQPQHF
TGCAGTCCCGACTTCGGGACAGGGGTCCATCAGCCCCAGCATTTT
>TRBJ1-4|TRBV2|.|.|13
CAWSVTPDEKLFF
TGTGCCTGGAGTGTAACCCCCGATGAAAAACTGTTTTTT
>TRBJ1-5|TRBV19|.|few|15
CASMSLAVGGSPQHF
TGTGCCAGTATGTCGCTGGCGGTGGGGGGATCGCCCCAGCATTTT
>TRBJ1-5|TRBV19|TRBD1|.|16
CASSIRGQGARETQHF
TGTGCCAGTAGTATAAGGGGACAGGGGGCGCGAGAGACCCAGCATTTT
>TRBJ1-4|TRBV25-1|.|.|16
CASSEAGGLGNEKLFF
TGTGCCAGCAGTGAAGCGGGGGGGCTCGGTAATGAAAAACTGTTTTTT
>TRBJ1-3|TRBV9|.|.|16
CASSVDRQSSGNTIYF
TGTGCCAGCAGCGTCGACAGGCAGAGCTCTGGAAACACCATATATTTT
>TRBJ1-5|TRBV2|TRBD1|.|14
CASSGTGFDQPQHF
TGTGCCAGCAGTGGGACAGGGTTCGACCAGCCCCAGCATTTT
>TRBJ1-5|TRBV24-1|.|many|13
CATSRRGNQPQHF
TGTGCCACCAGTCGCAGGGGCAATCAGCCCCAGCATTTT
>TRBJ1-1|TRBV29-1|.|.|13
CSLADTLNTEAFF
TGCAGCTTGGCCGACACCTTGAACACTGAAGCTTTCTTT
>TRBJ2-6|TRBV7-9|.|many|18
CASSETRDELSGANVLTF
TGTGCCAGCAGCGAAACTCGGGACGAACTCTCTGGGGCCAACGTCCTGACTTTC
>TRBJ1-5|TRBV12-3/TRBV12-4|.|.|14
CATTAGNSNQPQHF
TGTGCCACCACCGCTGGGAATAGCAATCAGCCCCAGCATTTT
>TRBJ2-5|TRBV20-1|TRBD1|.|13
CSAHRGWGETQYF
TGCAGTGCTCACAGGGGGTGGGGAGAGACCCAGTACTTC
>TRBJ1-1|TRBV10-3|.|.|15
CASSEEGMLGTEAFF
TGTGCCAGCAGTGAGGAGGGGATGCTTGGGACTGAAGCTTTCTTT
>TRBJ1-1|TRBV12-3/TRBV12-4|TRBD1|.|14
CASSLGDRAAEAFF
TGTGCCAGCAGTTTAGGGGACAGGGCGGCTGAAGCTTTCTTT
>TRBJ1-3|TRBV4-1|.|.|17
CASSHALDSYSGNTIYF
TGCGCCAGCAGCCATGCCTTAGACAGTTACTCTGGAAACACCATATATTTT
>TRBJ2-5|TRBV7-8|.|.|15
CASSLGPGSNQPQYF
TGTGCCAGCAGCTTAGGTCCAGGGTCCAATCAGCCCCAGTACTTC
>TRBJ2-2|TRBV29-1|.|many|14
CSVETRGNTGELFF
TGCAGCGTTGAAACCAGGGGAAACACCGGGGAGCTGTTTTTT
>TRBJ2-5|TRBV19|TRBD2|few|18
CASSIDPVGLAELETQYF
TGTGCCAGTAGTATAGATCCAGTGGGACTAGCGGAATTGGAGACCCAGTACTTC
>TRBJ2-5|TRBV12-3/TRBV12-4|TRBD2|.|12
CASGLAGETQYF
TGTGCCAGCGGACTAGCGGGGGAGACCCAGTACTTC
>TRBJ2-7|TRBV20-1|.|many|14
CSAGVTGFGHEQYF
TGCAGTGCGGGGGTTACGGGGTTTGGCCACGAGCAGTACTTC